The source of this T cell receptor (beta chain) is a study of beta chain features in type 1 diabetes. As for the study in general: All samples yielded some 100,000,000 examined sorted cells.

CDR3 length equals 14 residues. The V and J ends lost 2 bases and 6 bases respectively, with 11 bases between them. CDR1 is LGHNT, CDR2 FRNRAP, per germline. The investigators reverse transcribed all of the isolated RNA, so they sequenced expressed TCRB transcripts. TCRdb keeps only in-frame clones here, not all; method: immunoSEQ multiplex PCR. In the table there are 300,000 to 450,000 clones, over 10% of which are singletons. Via the markers CD45RO/CCR7/CD25/CD127/CD95/CD27, stem cell-like memory, regulatory, central memory and naive CD4+ cells were sorted. The study, taken as a whole, reports: TCRB repertoires of naive, central memory and Treg cells appeared more similar among patients than among healthy donors. Within each of all four CD4+ subsets, Type 1 diabetes patients had TCRB CDR3s that were moderately but significantly shorter. There were fewer insertions and more deletions at the VDJ junctions of type 1 diabetes patients.

This clone appeared a few times. Its antigen is unknown. The sample was naive CD4+ T cells from blood. The clonotype comes from a woman in her late teens or twenties with type 1 diabetes. This chain joins TRBV12-5 and TRBJ2-4; D unresolved. In nucleotides, the CDR3 is TGTGCTAGTGGTTTGAGTCGAGCCGGAAACATTCAGTACTTC. Its translation is CASGLSRAGNIQYF.